This T cell receptor beta chain was retrieved from a study of T cell changes during pregnancy in multiple sclerosis. This table comes from immunoSEQ multiplex PCR, and its TCRdb copy is limited to in-frame clones, with some not included. Among about 29,000 clones listed, about 88% were seen once. The CDR3 contains 13 residues. Germline V gives CDR1 MNHEY, CDR2 SMNVEV (reference sequence). The V and J ends lost 4 bases and 4 bases respectively, with 10 bases between them. Source: CD8+ T cells from peripheral blood mononuclear cells, taken after pregnancy. The chain links TRBV27 to TRBJ1-2; D might be TRBD1 (5 bases). This TCR was sampled from a female donor with multiple sclerosis, enrolled in a pregnancy study. For the CDR3, the DNA is TGTGCCAGCAGTTATCAGGGCCTCTATGGCTACACCTTC. This sequence encodes CASSYQGLYGYTF.